The source of this TCR beta chain is a study of T cell responses to AZD1222 COVID-19 vaccine. Regarding the study as a whole: Repertoire sampling occurred only after the peak T cell response. At study baseline, merely several AZD1222 recipients were seropositive.

J was trimmed by 4 bases and V by 5 bases; bases with no gene match: 14. Germline assignment: CDR1 GTSNPN and CDR2 SVGIG (reference sequence). This CDR3 comprises 15 residues. Of note for this clone: Its target is unknown.

Researchers grouped second doses given at about 4 or about 12 weeks into one pool. Clones were read by immunoSEQ multiplex PCR, and TCRdb kept only the in-frame ones, dropping some. The sample shows 160,000 or so clones, roughly 92% of them seen only once. V is TRBV30 and J is TRBJ2-7; TRBD2 matches at 7 bases. The material sequenced was peripheral blood, taken 28 days after the second AZD1222 dose. The origin of this receptor is an adult who received the AZD1222 COVID-19 vaccine. In nucleotides, the CDR3 is TGTGCCTGGGGCCCTGGGGGGGGAGGGCAGTACGAGCAGTACTTC. It encodes CAWGPGGGGQYEQYF. Based on the CDR3 plus reference TRBV30 and TRBJ2-7, the full variable domain is SQTIHQWPATLVQPVGSPLSLECTVEGTSNPNLYWYRQAAGRGLQLLFYSVGIGQISSEVPQNLSASRPQDRQFILSSKKLLLSDSGFYLCAWGPGGGGQYEQYFGPGTRLTVT.